This TCR beta chain was identified during a study of T cell repertoires in cytomegalovirus infection. Study findings and constraints: Cumulated frequencies of public TCR beta families served to identify carriers of CMV plus the relevant HLA. Clonotype analysis showed dominance of the ex vivo response by HLA-C-restricted CMV-specific TCR beta clonotypes.

Trimming cost V 1 base and J 6 bases, with 15 bases left between them. This CDR3 comprises 16 residues. Per the germline V gene, CDR1 is SGHVS and CDR2 is FNYEAQ. Via MiXCR, TCRdb re-called the reads, giving one row per CDR3 protein. The sample has 100,000 to 150,000 distinct CDR3 sequences, 25% to 35% seen once. As for this clonotype: Its target is unknown.

The sample consisted of CD8+ T cells from cultured PBMCs, taken from culture after CMV antigen stimulation. The gene calls are TRBV7-6 and TRBJ2-2; D might be TRBD1 (6 bases). The clonotype originates from a human donor in good health (CMV status not recorded). Some clones in this sample may be carry-over from other donors' samples. CDR3 in amino acids: CASSLVLGGPPGELFF. The CDR3, as DNA: TGTGCCAGCAGCTTAGTCCTAGGGGGTCCCCCCGGGGAGCTGTTTTTT.